This T cell receptor beta chain originates from a study of regulatory T cells in long-lasting Graves disease. Overall study: Persistent cases were those of Graves' disease that involved over 5 years of antithyroid drugs with positive TSH receptor antibodies.

Documented time point: persistent/refractory GD, antithyroid drugs over 5 years with positive TRAb. With RNA extracted from PBMCs as input, the TCR library was made. As for this clonotype: Antigen unknown. This may arise from a read error, as a much more abundant clone is one base away.

Study findings and constraints: Peripheral blood alone, not thyroid tissue, underwent study.

Arm-PCR of CDR3 regions and iRepertoire HTBI primers were used to build TCR beta libraries. TCRdb itself ran the multiplex PCR reads through MiXCR, one entry per CDR3 protein. The sample holds about 470,000 distinct CDR3 sequences; approximately 21% are singletons and the top ten take 7% to 9%. Trimming left V 1 base short and J 10 bases short, with 14 bases between. Germline CDR1 SGHAT, CDR2 FQNNGV. The CDR3 totals 15 residues. This sequence originates from a female donor with Graves disease. Source: peripheral blood mononuclear cells (PBMCs), taken when the disease was refractory, from a patient treated with antithyroid drugs. The J gene is TRBJ1-6, the V gene TRBV11-2; D possibly corresponds to TRBD1 (5 bases). CDR3 nucleotides: TGTGCCAGCAGCTTAGTGCCAGCAGGGAGGTCACCCCTCCACTTT. It specifies CASSLVPAGRSPLHF.